This T cell receptor (beta chain) was recovered during a study of blood T cell repertoires in COVID-19. Study in general: The United States, Italy and Spain were the sources of the acute and convalescent COVID-19 samples. Sample material is recorded as cDNA or gDNA derived from T cells, B-cell-depleted T cells, or PBMCs.

Authors' analysis steps: By means of reference gene primer amplification, nucleated cell counts were estimated. Using immunoSEQ multiplex PCR, the repertoire was profiled, and TCRdb retains in-frame clones only, with some absent. V, J and clone size derive from that table, while D and trimming were established from the DNA sequence. The sample carries approximately 50,000 clones, over 85% recorded once. Sequencing used peripheral blood. The clonotype originates from a woman over 75 with acute or convalescent COVID-19.

CDR3 protein: CASRENFGYGYTF. The CDR3 DNA is TGTGCCAGCAGGGAGAACTTTGGCTATGGCTACACCTTC. The chain joins TRBV2 to TRBJ1-2; D unclear. The CDR3 is 13 amino acids. CDR1 is SNHLY and CDR2 is FYNNEI in the germline V gene. Trimming removed 6 bases from V and 4 bases from J, with 12 bases in between.